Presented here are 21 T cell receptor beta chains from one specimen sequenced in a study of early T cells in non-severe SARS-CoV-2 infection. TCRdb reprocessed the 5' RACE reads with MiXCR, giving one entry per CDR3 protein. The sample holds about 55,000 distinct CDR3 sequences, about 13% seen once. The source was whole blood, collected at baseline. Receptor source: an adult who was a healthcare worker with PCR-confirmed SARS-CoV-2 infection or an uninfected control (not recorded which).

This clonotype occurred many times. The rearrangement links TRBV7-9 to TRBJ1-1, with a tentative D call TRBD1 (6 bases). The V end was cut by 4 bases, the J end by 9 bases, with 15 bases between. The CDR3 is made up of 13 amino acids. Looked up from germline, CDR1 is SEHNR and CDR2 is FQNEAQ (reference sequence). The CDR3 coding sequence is TGTGCCAGCAGCTCCCCTATCGGACAGCAAGCTTTCTTT. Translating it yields CASSSPIGQQAFF.

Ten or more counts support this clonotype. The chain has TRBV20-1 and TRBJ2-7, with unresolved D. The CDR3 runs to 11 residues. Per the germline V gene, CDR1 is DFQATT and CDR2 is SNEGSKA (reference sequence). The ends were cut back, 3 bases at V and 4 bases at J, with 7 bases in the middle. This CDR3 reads CSASSVYEQYF. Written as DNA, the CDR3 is TGCAGTGCTAGTAGTGTTTACGAGCAGTACTTC.

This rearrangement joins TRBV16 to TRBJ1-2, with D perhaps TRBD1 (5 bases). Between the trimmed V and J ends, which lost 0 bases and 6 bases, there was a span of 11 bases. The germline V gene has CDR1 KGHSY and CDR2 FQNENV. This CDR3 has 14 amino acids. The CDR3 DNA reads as TGTGCCAGCAGCCAATCATCGGGGACCAATGGCTACACCTTC. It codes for CASSQSSGTNGYTF.

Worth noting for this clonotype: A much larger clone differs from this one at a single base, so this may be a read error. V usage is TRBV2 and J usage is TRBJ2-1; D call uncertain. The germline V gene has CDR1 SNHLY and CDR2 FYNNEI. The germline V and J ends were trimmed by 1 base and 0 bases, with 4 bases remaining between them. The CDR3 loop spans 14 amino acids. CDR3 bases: TGTGCCAGCAGTGAAGGGAGCTCCTACAATGAGCAGTTCTTC. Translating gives CASSEGSSYNEQFF.

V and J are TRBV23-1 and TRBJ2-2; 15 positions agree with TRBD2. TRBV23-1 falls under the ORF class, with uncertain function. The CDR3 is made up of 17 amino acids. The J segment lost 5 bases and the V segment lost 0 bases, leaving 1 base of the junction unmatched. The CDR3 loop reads CASSQSGTSGRTGELFF. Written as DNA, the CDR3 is TGCGCCAGCAGTCAATCCGGGACTAGCGGGAGGACCGGGGAGCTGTTTTTT.

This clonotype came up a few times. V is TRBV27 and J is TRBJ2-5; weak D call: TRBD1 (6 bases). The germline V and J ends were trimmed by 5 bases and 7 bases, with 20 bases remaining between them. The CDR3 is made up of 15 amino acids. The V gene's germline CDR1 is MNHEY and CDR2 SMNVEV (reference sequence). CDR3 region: CASSARGAGAGTQYF. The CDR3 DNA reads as TGTGCCAGCAGTGCCCGGGGTGCAGGGGCAGGGACCCAGTACTTC.

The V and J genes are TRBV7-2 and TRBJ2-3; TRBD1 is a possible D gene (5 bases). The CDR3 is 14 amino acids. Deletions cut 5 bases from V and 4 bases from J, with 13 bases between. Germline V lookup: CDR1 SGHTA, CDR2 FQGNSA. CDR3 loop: CASSRQGAPDTQYF. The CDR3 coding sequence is TGTGCCAGCAGCAGACAAGGGGCACCAGATACGCAGTATTTT.

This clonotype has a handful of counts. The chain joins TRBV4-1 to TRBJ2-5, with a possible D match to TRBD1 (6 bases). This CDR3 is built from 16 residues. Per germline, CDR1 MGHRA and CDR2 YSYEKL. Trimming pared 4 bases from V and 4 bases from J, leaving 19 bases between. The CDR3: CASSRYSTGNVETQYF. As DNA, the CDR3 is TGCGCCAGCAGCCGGTACTCAACAGGGAATGTAGAGACCCAGTACTTC.

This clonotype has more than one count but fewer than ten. This CDR3 is CASSRSLNTGELFF. The CDR3 coding sequence is TGCGCCAGCAGCCGGAGCCTCAACACCGGGGAGCTGTTTTTT. The chain uses TRBV4-1 and TRBJ2-2; no definite D call. The CDR3 has 14 amino acids. V lost 4 bases, J lost 2 bases, and 8 bases lay in between. Germline V lookup: CDR1 MGHRA, CDR2 YSYEKL.

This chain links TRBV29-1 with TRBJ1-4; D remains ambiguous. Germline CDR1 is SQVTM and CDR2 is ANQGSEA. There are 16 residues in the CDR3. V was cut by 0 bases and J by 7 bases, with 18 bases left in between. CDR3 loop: CSVEDLRSGVAEKLFF. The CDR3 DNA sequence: TGCAGCGTTGAAGACCTCCGGAGCGGGGTGGCTGAAAAACTGTTTTTT. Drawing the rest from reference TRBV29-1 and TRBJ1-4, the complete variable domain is SAVISQKPSRDICQRGTSLTIQCQVDSQVTMMFWYRQQPGQSLTLIATANQGSEATYESGFVIDKFPISRPNLTFSTLTVSNMSPEDSSIYLCSVEDLRSGVAEKLFFGSGTQLSVL.

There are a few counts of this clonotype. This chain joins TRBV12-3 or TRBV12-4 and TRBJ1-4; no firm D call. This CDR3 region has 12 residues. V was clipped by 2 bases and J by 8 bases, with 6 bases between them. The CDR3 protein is CASSLFREKLFF. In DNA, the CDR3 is TGTGCCAGCAGTTTATTTCGGGAAAAACTGTTTTTT.

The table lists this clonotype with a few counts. CDR3 sequence reads: CATGEPGARNEQFF. In DNA, the CDR3 is TGTGCCACCGGAGAACCAGGGGCCAGGAATGAGCAGTTCTTC. V is TRBV24-1 and J is TRBJ2-1; a possible D gene is TRBD1 (6 bases). Germline V lookup: CDR1 KGHDR, CDR2 SFDVKD. The germline V and J ends were trimmed by 9 bases and 7 bases, with 18 bases remaining between them. The CDR3 is made up of 14 amino acids.

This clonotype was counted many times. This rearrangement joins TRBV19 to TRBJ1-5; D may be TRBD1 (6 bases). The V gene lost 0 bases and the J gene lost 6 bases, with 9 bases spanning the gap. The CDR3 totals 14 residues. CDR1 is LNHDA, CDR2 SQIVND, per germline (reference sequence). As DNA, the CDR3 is TGTGCCAGTAGTATAGATAGGGGGGTTCAGCCCCAGCATTTT. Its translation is CASSIDRGVQPQHF.

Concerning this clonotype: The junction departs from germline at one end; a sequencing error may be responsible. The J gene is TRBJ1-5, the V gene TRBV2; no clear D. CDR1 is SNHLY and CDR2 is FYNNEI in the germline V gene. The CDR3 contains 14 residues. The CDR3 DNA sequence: TGTGCCAGCAGTGAAGGGGAGCACCCTCAGCCCCGGCATTTT. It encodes CASSEGEHPQPRHF.

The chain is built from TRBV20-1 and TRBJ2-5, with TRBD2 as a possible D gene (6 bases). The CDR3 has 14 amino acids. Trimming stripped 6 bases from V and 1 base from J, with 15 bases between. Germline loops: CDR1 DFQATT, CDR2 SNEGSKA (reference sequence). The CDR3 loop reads CSAWAGTIQETQYF. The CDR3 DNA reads TGCAGTGCCTGGGCGGGGACCATCCAAGAGACCCAGTACTTC.

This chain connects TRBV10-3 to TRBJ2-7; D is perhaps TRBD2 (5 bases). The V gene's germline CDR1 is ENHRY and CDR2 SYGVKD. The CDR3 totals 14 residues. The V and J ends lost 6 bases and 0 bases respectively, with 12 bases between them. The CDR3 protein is CAIRGRGSSYEQYF. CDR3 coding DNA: TGTGCCATCAGGGGCAGAGGGTCCTCCTACGAGCAGTACTTC.

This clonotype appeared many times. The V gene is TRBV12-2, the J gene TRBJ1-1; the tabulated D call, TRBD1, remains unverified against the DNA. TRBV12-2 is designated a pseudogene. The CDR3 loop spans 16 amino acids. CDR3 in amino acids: CASRLARGQGNTEAFF. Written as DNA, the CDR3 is TGTGCAAGTCGCTTAGCGCGGGGACAGGGGAACACTGAAGCTTTCTTT.

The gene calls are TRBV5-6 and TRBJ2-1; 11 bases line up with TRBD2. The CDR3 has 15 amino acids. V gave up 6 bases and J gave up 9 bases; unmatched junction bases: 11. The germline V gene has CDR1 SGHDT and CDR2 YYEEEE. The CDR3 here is CASTLPTSGSGEQFF. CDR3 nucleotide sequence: TGTGCCAGCACCCTCCCCACTAGCGGGAGCGGTGAGCAGTTCTTC.

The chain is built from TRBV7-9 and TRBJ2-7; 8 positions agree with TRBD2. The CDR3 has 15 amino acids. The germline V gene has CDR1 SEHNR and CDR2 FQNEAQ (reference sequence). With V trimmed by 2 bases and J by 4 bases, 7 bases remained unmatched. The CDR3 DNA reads TGTGCCAGCAGCTTAACGGGAGGGGTCCAGTACGAGCAGTACTTC. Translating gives CASSLTGGVQYEQYF.

This chain's CDR3 is CASSFAGETQYF. CDR3 nucleotide sequence: TGTGCCAGCAGCTTCGCCGGAGAGACCCAGTACTTC. The chain joins TRBV11-2 to TRBJ2-5, with D hard to call. V lost 3 bases and J lost 4, with 6 bases in between. The CDR3 length is 12 residues. Germline loops: CDR1 SGHAT, CDR2 FQNNGV.

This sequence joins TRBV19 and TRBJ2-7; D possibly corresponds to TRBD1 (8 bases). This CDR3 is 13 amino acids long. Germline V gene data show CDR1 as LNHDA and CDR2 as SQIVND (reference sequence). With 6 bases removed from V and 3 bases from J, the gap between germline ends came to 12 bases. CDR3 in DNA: TGTGCCAGTAGCACAGGGGGGGACTACGAGCAGTACTTC. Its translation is CASSTGGDYEQYF.